One sample yielded the 8 T cell receptor beta chains listed below, sequenced in a study of T-cell memory formation after mild COVID-19. MiXCR was run by TCRdb on the 5' RACE reads, yielding one entry per CDR3 protein. The table shows around 430,000 distinct CDR3 sequences, with roughly 15% occurring only once. The specimen sequenced was PBMCs or a T cell subset sorted from them (not recorded which). The receptors originated from a man aged 18 to 29 who had mild COVID-19 (a few samples of this study predate the infection). Cell type and time point are not known.

This chain links TRBV20-1 with TRBJ2-6, with D tentatively TRBD2 (7 bases). The CDR3 sequence is 15 residues long. Deletions cut 6 bases from V and 2 bases from J, with 14 bases between. Germline V gives CDR1 DFQATT, CDR2 SNEGSKA (reference sequence). DNA for the CDR3: TGCAGTGCCACCACCGGGGGGCCTGGGGCCAACGTCCTGACTTTC. This gives the protein CSATTGGPGANVLTF.

The rearrangement uses TRBV27 and TRBJ2-5; 7 bases are a match to TRBD2. This CDR3 spans 14 amino acids. V was pared by 3 bases and J by 5 bases, with 6 bases of the junction left unmatched. Germline CDR1 is MNHEY and CDR2 is SMNVEV (reference sequence). The CDR3 here is CASSFVWGGETQYF. The CDR3 DNA is TGTGCCAGCAGTTTCGTTTGGGGGGGGGAGACCCAGTACTTC.

This clonotype has a handful of counts. J is TRBJ2-3 and V is TRBV7-9; D ambiguous. V was pared by 10 bases and J by 2 bases, with 19 bases between. The CDR3 length is 15 residues. Germline V gene lookup returns CDR1 SEHNR and CDR2 FQNEAQ (reference sequence). The CDR3 region has the DNA TGTGCCACCCTACGGAGACTGGAACCCACAGATACGCAGTATTTT. This gives the protein CATLRRLEPTDTQYF.

This clonotype was detected only a few times. This chain links TRBV12-3 or TRBV12-4 with TRBJ1-1; D uncertain. The CDR3 loop spans 13 amino acids. V dropped 3 bases and J dropped 1 base, with 6 bases sitting between them. CDR3: CASSFLENTEAFF. The CDR3 DNA follows: TGTGCCAGCAGTTTTCTTGAGAACACTGAAGCTTTCTTT.

This clonotype was seen at least ten times. This chain links TRBV6-2 or TRBV6-3 with TRBJ1-2; no clear D gene. This CDR3 comprises 16 residues. CDR1 and CDR2 (germline): MNHEY, SVGEGT. V dropped 2 bases and J dropped 2 bases, with 15 bases sitting between them. CDR3 sequence (DNA): TGTGCCAGCAGTTACATGTTGCCGAGATTCAACTATGGCTACACCTTC. Its translation is CASSYMLPRFNYGYTF.

This clonotype came up a few times. The CDR3 reads CASSLRSGSGGGNEQFF. The CDR3 DNA is TGCGCCAGCAGCCTAAGATCTGGTAGCGGGGGTGGCAATGAGCAGTTCTTC. The rearrangement links TRBV4-3 to TRBJ2-1; 9 positions match TRBD2. Germline values: CDR1 LGHNA, CDR2 YSLEER. The CDR3 is made up of 17 amino acids. The V gene end was trimmed by 4 bases and the J gene end by 6 bases; junction bases not matched to a gene: 13.

The CDR3 spells CASSYSETLSTDTQYF. CDR3 DNA sequence: TGTGCCAGCAGTTACTCGGAGACACTTAGCACAGATACGCAGTATTTT. The V and J genes are TRBV6-5 and TRBJ2-3, with D uncertain. V was pared by 0 bases and J by 0 bases, with 10 bases between. Germline CDR1 MNHEY, CDR2 SVGAGI. This CDR3 has 16 residues.

Only a few counts were recorded for this clonotype. The rearrangement links TRBV6-2 or TRBV6-3 to TRBJ2-7; D unclear. The V and J ends lost 2 bases and 3 bases respectively, with 5 bases between them. CDR1 is MNHEY and CDR2 is SVGEGT in the germline V gene. The CDR3 covers 12 residues. CDR3 DNA: TGTGCCAGCAGTTACGAATACTACGAGCAGTACTTC. Residues: CASSYEYYEQYF.